This T cell receptor (beta chain) derives from a study of post-analysis software for immune sequencing data. Per the germline V gene, CDR1 is MNHEY and CDR2 is SMNVEV (reference sequence). This CDR3 is built from 15 residues. The V segment lost 8 bases and the J segment 5 bases; nucleotides outside the gene matches: 14. Prepared libraries of TCR beta cDNA carried unique molecular identifiers. One entry per CDR3 protein results from TCRdb running MiXCR on the PCR reads. The sample includes roughly 570,000 distinct CDR3 sequences, around 31% of them seen just once. Study-level findings and limits: Roughly five TRBV segments appeared more often in patients than in controls, and TRBV5-6, TRBV5-1 and TRBV20-1 were among these.

This clonotype showed up just a few times. Its antigen is still unknown. The TCR sequence derives from a girl aged 2 to 17 with multiple sclerosis. The sample taken for sequencing was blood. The chain links TRBV27 to TRBJ1-2; 7 bases match TRBD1. The CDR3 bases are TGTGCCAGCTGGACCCGGGACAGTTCTACTTATGGCTACACCTTC. Protein: CASWTRDSSTYGYTF.